This record looks at one TCR beta chain sequence and its context. This clone was observed a handful of times. Its target antigen remains unknown. Base qualities are not recorded, but no much larger clone differs from it by a single base. The immunoSEQ Assay, a bias-controlled multiplex PCR, was used to amplify TCRbeta CDR3 regions from genomic DNA. The study's processing was this. The number of nucleated cells in each sample was estimated from the amplification of reference gene primers within the assay. To quantify the absolute abundance of each unique TCRbeta CDR3 rearrangement, sequence reads were collapsed and filtered. For each sample, productive Simpson clonality was calculated by taking the square root of Simpson's diversity index across productive rearrangements. What TCRdb holds here is the immuneACCESS table cut down to in-frame rearrangements. Part of the clones is not present; checked against another copy, under half of the missing clones reflect an unresolved V gene, and the others are unexplained. The V and J calls and clone size come from that table; D and trimming were worked out from the DNA. Present in this sample are some 390,000 clones, about 88% of which were seen just once. The top ten clones comprise under 3% of the sample.

Measured from the cysteine to the phenylalanine, the CDR3 is 16 residues long. The retained sequence is limited to the CDR3, 48 bases, with the frame set at the first base. The junction shows trimming of 4 bases on V and 3 bases on J, plus 18 bases between the germline ends. The germline V gene encodes CDR1 SGHDT and CDR2 YYEEEE. The source of the sample is a study of blood T cell repertoires in COVID-19 (dated by TCRdb to about 2020). Background for the entire study: Samples covering the acute and convalescent phases of COVID-19 were provided by collaborators in the United States, Italy and Spain. The material from the prospective study consisted of cDNA or gDNA derived from T cells, B-cell-depleted T cells, or PBMCs. Subjects who had been exposed to COVID-19, were actively infected with it, or had recovered from it provided the deeply sampled blood TCRbeta repertoires that made up the dataset. The repertoires were released in a freely available public database meant as a resource for research on the immune response to SARS-CoV-2. The samples were drawn from two sources: the first 160 participants of the ongoing ImmuneRACE study, and 950 to 1,500 subjects contributed by 6 global collaborators. The sample metadata nearly always contained a de-identified subject ID, COVID-19 status, age in years and sex. Where HLA class I and class II types were available, the types were taken from metadata supplied by the sample provider, not from assay-based typing. Overall study results and their limits: How much clinical and demographic metadata was included differed by source and by participant, and the metadata was provided uncurated.

Each collaborating institution followed its own protocols to collect whole blood in K2EDTA tubes. For TCRbeta analysis, collaborator samples were shipped as frozen whole blood, as isolated PBMCs, or as DNA extracted from either sample type. The material sequenced was peripheral blood. The chain is assembled from TRBV5-6 and TRBJ2-3; no D segment can be confidently identified. The origin of this receptor is a human donor in a cohort sampled during active COVID-19. The base sequence is TGTGCCAGCAGCCGCCTAGATTCGGCTGAAACAGATACGCAGTATTTT. Its protein reads: CASSRLDSAETDTQYF.